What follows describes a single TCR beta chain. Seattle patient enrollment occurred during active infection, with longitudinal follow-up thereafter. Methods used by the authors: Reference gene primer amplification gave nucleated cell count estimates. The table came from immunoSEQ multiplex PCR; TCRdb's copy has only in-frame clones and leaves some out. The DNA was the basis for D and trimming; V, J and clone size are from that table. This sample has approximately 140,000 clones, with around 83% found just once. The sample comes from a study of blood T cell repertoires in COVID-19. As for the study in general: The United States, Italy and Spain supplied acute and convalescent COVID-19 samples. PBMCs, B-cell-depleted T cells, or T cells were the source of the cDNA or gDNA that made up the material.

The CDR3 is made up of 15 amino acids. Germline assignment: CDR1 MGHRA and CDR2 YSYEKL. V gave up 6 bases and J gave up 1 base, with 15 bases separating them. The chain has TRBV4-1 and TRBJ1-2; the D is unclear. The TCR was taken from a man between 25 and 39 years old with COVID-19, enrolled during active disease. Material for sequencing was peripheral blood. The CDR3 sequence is CASRPSGNRNYGYTF. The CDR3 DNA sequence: TGCGCCAGCAGACCCTCGGGTAATCGTAACTATGGCTACACCTTC.